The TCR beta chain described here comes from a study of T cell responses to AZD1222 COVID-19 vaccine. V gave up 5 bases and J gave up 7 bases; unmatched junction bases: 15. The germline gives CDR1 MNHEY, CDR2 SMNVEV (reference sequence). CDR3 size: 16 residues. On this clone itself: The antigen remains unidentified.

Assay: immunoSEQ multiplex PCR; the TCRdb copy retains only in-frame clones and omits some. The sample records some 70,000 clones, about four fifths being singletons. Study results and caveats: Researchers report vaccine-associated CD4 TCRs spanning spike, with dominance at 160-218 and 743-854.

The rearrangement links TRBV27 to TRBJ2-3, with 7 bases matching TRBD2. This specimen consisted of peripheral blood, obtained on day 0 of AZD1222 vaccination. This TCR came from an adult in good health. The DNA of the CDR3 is TGTGCCAGCAGTCCCGGGGGGACCCCGGGGATAAATACGCAGTATTTT. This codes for CASSPGGTPGINTQYF.